This note documents a single TCR beta chain sequence. The data are from a study of cytomegalovirus exposure and HLA in healthy donors. There are 14 residues in the CDR3. Trimming pared 9 bases from V and 8 bases from J, leaving 22 bases between. Germline V gene data show CDR1 as MNHEY and CDR2 as SVGAGI. PCR employed 60 Vbeta and 13 Jbeta primers. In the study's own analysis: Later reanalysis found around 80 million unique TCR beta chains, 10 million to 14 million of them shared. The assay was immunoSEQ multiplex PCR, and TCRdb's table has in-frame clones only and misses some. That table gives V, J and clone size, and the DNA gave D and trimming. The sample records some 170,000 clones, 75% to 90% being singletons.

This sequence was found in a man aged 45 to 65 in good health and CMV-seropositive. Sequencing input: PBMCs. The rearrangement links TRBV6-5 to TRBJ1-2, with a weak D call TRBD1 (6 bases). CDR3 nucleotide sequence: TGTGCCAGTCAACCTCCCGGGACAACGTCGGGCTACACCTTC. Translation: CASQPPGTTSGYTF.